This T cell receptor beta chain originates from a study of T cell responses to AZD1222 COVID-19 vaccine. The overall study: Second-dose recipients at about 4 or about 12 weeks were treated as one pooled group.

The CDR3 totals 12 residues. Germline V gene data show CDR1 as SGHNT and CDR2 as YENEEA. Trimming pared 4 bases from V and 4 bases from J, leaving 5 bases between. Notes on the study in general: Researchers took repertoire samples only after the peak T cell response had come. Possibly, clonal diversity was underestimated; donors were largely white British and included more females. Regions left unmutated in variants are reportedly the target of nearly half of spike-specific TCRs.

Here immunoSEQ multiplex PCR was the method, and the copy in TCRdb shows in-frame clones only, minus some. The top ten clones hold over 1.1% of a sample with 150,000 or so clones, more than 85% of them seen once. Regarding this clone: Its antigen is still unknown.

V and J are TRBV11-3 and TRBJ2-1; unclear D gene. The sequences come from peripheral blood, collected on day 0 of AZD1222 vaccination. This TCR came from an adult in good health. Here the CDR3 DNA reads TGTGCCAGCAGCTGGATATACAATGAGCAGTTCTTC. It codes for CASSWIYNEQFF.